These 32 T cell receptor beta chains were sequenced from one sample in a study of T-cell reconstitution after alpha-beta-depleted transplantation in children. Molecular barcoding with unique molecular identifiers was used for the TCRbeta library. MiXCR was run by TCRdb on the PCR reads, yielding one entry per CDR3 protein. The sample carries some 300,000 distinct CDR3 sequences, about 9.5% recorded once. Sequencing was performed on PBMCs, taken before TCRalphabeta/CD19-depleted stem cell transplant. The receptors derive from a boy under two years old with acute myeloid leukemia, due to receive a stem cell transplant.

This clonotype has a count of ten or more. The gene calls are TRBV20-1 and TRBJ2-3; D gene unclear. Germline CDR1 reads DFQATT; CDR2 reads SNEGSKA (reference sequence). V lost 0 bases and J lost 1, with 5 bases in between. This CDR3 contains 13 residues. The CDR3 region has the DNA TGCAGTGCTAGAGATCCGGGCACAGATACGCAGTATTTT. Translation: CSARDPGTDTQYF.

This clonotype has a count of ten or more. This rearrangement joins TRBV6-1 to TRBJ1-6; no clear D. The CDR3 contains 15 residues. The V and J ends lost 7 bases and 6 bases respectively, with 16 bases between them. Germline V CDR1 and CDR2: MNHNS, SASEGT. DNA of the CDR3: TGTGCCAGCACCGGGGTGCCGGCCTTTAATTCACCCCTCCACTTT. It translates to CASTGVPAFNSPLHF.

In this sample, this clonotype turned up many times. The V and J genes are TRBV12-3 or TRBV12-4 and TRBJ2-2; no clear D. Deletions cut 2 bases from V and 7 bases from J, with 8 bases between. The CDR3 loop spans 13 amino acids. The CDR3 nucleotides are TGTGCCAGCAGTTTATGGATCGGCGGGGAGCTGTTTTTT. This sequence encodes CASSLWIGGELFF.

This clonotype was found many times. The V gene is TRBV28, the J gene TRBJ1-5; D is ambiguous. The CDR3 is 14 residues long. Germline V gene data show CDR1 as MDHEN and CDR2 as SYDVKM. V lost 3 bases, J lost 4 bases, and 10 bases lay in between. As DNA, the CDR3 is TGTGCCAGCAGTTTTTTCCTGGGGAATCAGCCCCAGCATTTT. Translation: CASSFFLGNQPQHF.

This clonotype was counted ten times or more. V and J are TRBV3-1 and TRBJ2-3; D perhaps matches TRBD2 (5 bases). CDR1 is LGHDT and CDR2 is YNNKEL in the germline V gene (reference sequence). This CDR3 region has 15 residues. Trimming cost V 5 bases and J 3 bases, with 15 bases left between them. DNA of the CDR3: TGTGCCAGCAGCGTCGGAGGTTCTTATACAGATACGCAGTATTTT. Protein sequence: CASSVGGSYTDTQYF.

This clonotype appeared many times. V gene TRBV29-1 combines with J gene TRBJ2-2; D may be TRBD1 (5 bases). CDR3 length: 13 residues. V lost 4 bases, J lost 7 bases, and 13 bases lay in between. Germline V gene sequence: CDR1 SQVTM, CDR2 ANQGSEA. The DNA of the CDR3 is TGCAGCGTTGTTGGGAAGGGGTACGGGGAGCTGTTTTTT. It encodes CSVVGKGYGELFF.

This clonotype was observed many times. The chain joins TRBV20-1 to TRBJ2-2; 11 nucleotides agree with TRBD2. Germline loops: CDR1 DFQATT, CDR2 SNEGSKA (reference sequence). This CDR3 spans 16 amino acids. The ends lost 3 bases at V and 3 bases at J; junction bases unmatched: 6. The CDR3 loop reads CSARGTSGSDTGELFF. The CDR3 coding sequence is TGCAGTGCTAGGGGTACTAGCGGGAGCGACACCGGGGAGCTGTTTTTT.

This clonotype has a count of ten or more. This chain joins TRBV6-2 or TRBV6-3 and TRBJ1-1, with no clear D. V lost 6 bases and J 1 base, leaving 9 bases between the germline ends. The CDR3 covers 13 residues. Germline V gene data show CDR1 as MNHEY and CDR2 as SVGEGT. The CDR3 region has the DNA TGTGCCAGCAGAGATGTCGGGAACACTGAAGCTTTCTTT. Amino acid sequence: CASRDVGNTEAFF.

This clonotype has a count of ten or more. The CDR3 DNA is TGCGCCAGCAGCCCGGAAGTAGCTCTCTCTGGGGCCAACGTCCTGACTTTC. Protein sequence: CASSPEVALSGANVLTF. The V and J genes are TRBV5-1 and TRBJ2-6; D uncertain. Trimming left V 4 bases short and J 0 bases short, with 14 bases between. The germline gives CDR1 SGHRS, CDR2 YFSETQ. The CDR3 length is 17 residues.

The genes are TRBV9 and TRBJ2-1; possibly TRBD2 for D (6 bases). This CDR3 has 15 amino acids. Germline V gives CDR1 SGDLS, CDR2 YYNGEE. The V and J ends lost 3 bases and 3 bases respectively, with 13 bases between them. The CDR3, as DNA: TGTGCCAGCAGCGGGGGACTTGGCTTCTACAATGAGCAGTTCTTC. Translated, it gives CASSGGLGFYNEQFF.

This clonotype was detected a few times. The chain combines TRBV5-1 with TRBJ2-3, with 9 nucleotides matching TRBD2. Germline V gene lookup returns CDR1 SGHRS and CDR2 YFSETQ. The CDR3 has 15 amino acids. The ends lost 4 bases at V and 4 bases at J; junction bases unmatched: 7. CDR3 coding DNA: TGCGCCAGCAGCCCGCTAGCGGGGAAGTCAGATACGCAGTATTTT. This encodes CASSPLAGKSDTQYF.

This clonotype was counted at least ten times. Here the CDR3 DNA reads TGTGCAGAAGCCCTCTTCAGGGGAGATGAGCAGTTCTTC. This gives the protein CAEALFRGDEQFF. The V and J genes are TRBV27 and TRBJ2-1; possible D gene TRBD1, 6 bases. The V gene's germline CDR1 is MNHEY and CDR2 SMNVEV (reference sequence). The CDR3 extends over 13 amino acids.

This clonotype was counted many times. This chain links TRBV5-5 with TRBJ2-7; TRBD1 or TRBD2 may be the D gene (5 bases each). Germline CDR1 SGHKS, CDR2 YYEKEE (reference sequence). Deletions cut 2 bases from V and 3 bases from J, with 12 bases between. The length of the CDR3 is 14 residues. The CDR3, as DNA: TGTGCCAGCAGCTTAGGGACCCAGCTCTACGAGCAGTACTTC. The encoded protein is CASSLGTQLYEQYF.

This clonotype has a count of ten or more. V is TRBV29-1 and J is TRBJ2-5, with 10 bases identical to TRBD2. The germline V gene has CDR1 SQVTM and CDR2 ANQGSEA. The CDR3 is 14 amino acids. The V and J ends lost 7 bases and 5 bases, in that order; junction bases with no gene match: 10. The CDR3 nucleotides read TGCAGCGGGGGGGTAGCGGGAGGCCGGGAGACCCAGTACTTC. Its translation is CSGGVAGGRETQYF. Complete variable domain (other parts from reference TRBV29-1 and TRBJ2-5): SAVISQKPSRDICQRGTSLTIQCQVDSQVTMMFWYRQQPGQSLTLIATANQGSEATYESGFVIDKFPISRPNLTFSTLTVSNMSPEDSSIYLCSGGVAGGRETQYFGPGTRLLVL.

In this sample, this clonotype turned up many times. This chain joins TRBV3-1 and TRBJ2-7, with a tentative D call TRBD1 (5 bases). V lost 4 bases and J 9 bases, leaving 13 bases between the germline ends. The V gene's germline CDR1 is LGHDT and CDR2 YNNKEL (reference sequence). CDR3 length equals 12 residues. CDR3 bases: TGTGCCAGCAGCCGGCAGGGCTTAGCGCAGTACTTC. This translates into CASSRQGLAQYF.

Notes on this clonotype: Possible read error: a much larger clone is one base away. CDR3 protein: CACSLSRLEPQETQYF. CDR3 sequence (DNA): TGTGCCTGCAGCTTATCACGACTGGAGCCTCAAGAGACCCAGTACTTC. The chain recombines TRBV7-6 with TRBJ2-5; D call uncertain. The CDR3 loop spans 16 amino acids. The germline gives CDR1 SGHVS, CDR2 FNYEAQ.

This clonotype was counted only a few times. The rearrangement joins TRBV5-1 to TRBJ1-1; 7 bases fit TRBD1. Germline loops: CDR1 SGHRS, CDR2 YFSETQ. The ends lost 4 bases at V and 5 bases at J; junction bases unmatched: 5. The CDR3 has 13 residues. The chain's CDR3 is CASSQGQTTEAFF. In DNA, the CDR3 is TGCGCCAGCAGCCAGGGACAGACTACTGAAGCTTTCTTT. Full variable domain (missing parts from reference TRBV5-1 and TRBJ1-1): KAGVTQTPRYLIKTRGQQVTLSCSPISGHRSVSWYQQTPGQGLQFLFEYFSETQRNKGNFPGRFSGRQFSNSRSEMNVSTLELGDSALYLCASSQGQTTEAFFGQGTRLTVV.

This clonotype was counted many times. V usage is TRBV20-1 and J usage is TRBJ2-7; D remains ambiguous. The CDR3 has 13 residues. Trimming removed 0 bases at V and 0 bases at J, with 6 bases between. CDR1 and CDR2 from the germline V gene are DFQATT and SNEGSKA (reference sequence). This CDR3 is CSARDDSSYEQYF. CDR3 in DNA: TGCAGTGCTAGAGATGATAGCTCCTACGAGCAGTACTTC.

Ten or more counts support this clonotype. V is TRBV5-1 and J is TRBJ2-5, with a possible D match to TRBD1 (6 bases). CDR1 and CDR2 from the germline V gene are SGHRS and YFSETQ. The V gene lost 4 bases and the J gene lost 1 base, with 11 bases spanning the gap. The CDR3 has 14 residues. CDR3 sequence reads: CASSKTGPQETQYF. DNA of the CDR3: TGCGCCAGCAGCAAGACAGGACCCCAAGAGACCCAGTACTTC.

The rearrangement joins TRBV19 to TRBJ1-5, with D tentatively TRBD1 (5 bases). CDR1 LNHDA and CDR2 SQIVND come from the germline V gene (reference sequence). This CDR3 spans 16 amino acids. V lost 5 bases to trimming and J lost 0 bases, with 14 bases between them. The CDR3 sequence is CASSHGAVNSNQPQHF. As DNA, the CDR3 is TGTGCCAGTAGTCATGGGGCAGTTAATAGCAATCAGCCCCAGCATTTT.

This clonotype came up many times. CDR3 DNA: TGTGCCAGCCGGGGGGTAGTCTCCTACAATGAGCAGTTCTTC. It codes for CASRGVVSYNEQFF. The gene calls are TRBV9 and TRBJ2-1; 7 bases map to TRBD2. Per germline, CDR1 SGDLS and CDR2 YYNGEE. V gave up 7 bases and J gave up 0 bases; unmatched junction bases: 4. The CDR3 runs to 14 residues. The variable domain in full, completed from reference TRBV9 and TRBJ2-1, reads DSGVTQTPKHLITATGQRVTLRCSPRSGDLSVYWYQQSLDQGLQFLIQYYNGEERAKGNILERFSAQQFPDLHSELNLSSLELGDSALYFCASRGVVSYNEQFFGPGTRLTVL.

This clonotype occurred a few times. The V gene is TRBV24-1, the J gene TRBJ2-1, with TRBD1 matching 8 bases. J was trimmed by 5 bases and V by 5 bases; bases with no gene match: 10. The germline gives CDR1 KGHDR, CDR2 SFDVKD. CDR3 length: 16 residues. The CDR3 here is CATSALDRAGDNEQFF. Here the CDR3 DNA reads TGTGCCACCAGTGCCCTGGACAGGGCGGGTGACAATGAGCAGTTCTTC.

This clonotype was picked up many times. The J gene is TRBJ2-7, the V gene TRBV7-8; D gene ambiguous. Germline V gene lookup returns CDR1 SGHVS and CDR2 FQNEAQ. The germline V and J ends were trimmed by 1 base and 2 bases, with 9 bases remaining between them. CDR3 length: 14 amino acids. Here the CDR3 reads CASSLEQSPYEQYF. DNA for the CDR3: TGTGCCAGCAGCTTAGAACAGTCCCCCTACGAGCAGTACTTC.

As for this clonotype: At one end, the junction sequence differs from germline, possibly due to a read error. This chain connects TRBV19 to TRBJ2-7, with 12 bases aligning to TRBD2. The CDR3 is 13 amino acids. Germline CDR1 reads LNHDA; CDR2 reads SQIVND (reference sequence). CDR3 bases: TGTGCCGGTAGTGGGACTAGCGGGTACGAGCAGTACTTC. Its protein is CAGSGTSGYEQYF.

This clonotype has ten or more counts. This chain links TRBV4-3 with TRBJ2-5; D not certain. Germline-derived CDR1 and CDR2 are LGHNA and YSLEER. The CDR3 runs to 13 residues. The ends were cut back, 0 bases at V and 3 bases at J, with 5 bases in the middle. CDR3 sequence reads: CASSQDIEETQYF. CDR3 coding DNA: TGCGCCAGCAGCCAAGATATCGAAGAGACCCAGTACTTC.

The chain links TRBV5-5 to TRBJ2-2; no definite D call. The germline V and J ends were trimmed by 4 bases and 2 bases, with 9 bases remaining between them. The CDR3 is 14 amino acids. The germline V gene has CDR1 SGHKS and CDR2 YYEKEE (reference sequence). The CDR3 protein is CASSTPTNTGELFF. The CDR3 DNA reads TGTGCCAGCAGCACCCCTACCAACACCGGGGAGCTGTTTTTT. Full variable domain (remainder filled in from reference TRBV5-5 and TRBJ2-2): DAGVTQSPTHLIKTRGQQVTLRCSPISGHKSVSWYQQVLGQGPQFIFQYYEKEERGRGNFPDRFSARQFPNYSSELNVNALLLGDSALYLCASSTPTNTGELFFGEGSRLTVL.

DNA for the CDR3: TGTGCCAGCAGCCCCGGGACTAGTAGCGGTGGTCCGTTCTTC. Its translation is CASSPGTSSGGPFF. V and J are TRBV6-1 and TRBJ2-1; 8 nucleotides match TRBD2. V was pared by 6 bases and J by 15 bases, with 16 bases of the junction left unmatched. CDR1 MNHNS and CDR2 SASEGT come from the germline V gene. CDR3 size: 14 residues.

At least ten counts were recorded for this clonotype. The chain recombines TRBV7-9 with TRBJ2-7; TRBD2 might be the D (6 bases). Germline loops: CDR1 SEHNR, CDR2 FQNEAQ (reference sequence). Trimming left V 1 base short and J 3 bases short, with 10 bases between. CDR3 size: 14 residues. This chain's CDR3 is CASSLDTSLYEQYF. CDR3 nucleotides: TGTGCCAGCAGCTTAGATACTAGCCTCTACGAGCAGTACTTC.

Ten or more counts support this clonotype. This rearrangement joins TRBV5-6 to TRBJ1-2, with unresolved D. Trimming took 0 bases from V and 8 from J, leaving 14 bases between them. The length of the CDR3 is 14 residues. Germline V gene sequence: CDR1 SGHDT, CDR2 YYEEEE. CDR3 amino acids: CASSLAGILGGYTF. DNA for the CDR3: TGTGCCAGCAGCTTGGCGGGGATTTTGGGAGGCTACACCTTC.

The chain uses TRBV20-1 and TRBJ2-1; D not certain. The CDR3 consists of 15 residues. Looked up from germline, CDR1 is DFQATT and CDR2 is SNEGSKA (reference sequence). The ends were cut back, 0 bases at V and 0 bases at J, with 9 bases in the middle. The CDR3 DNA reads TGCAGTGCTAGAGACTCACTCCTCTCCTACAATGAGCAGTTCTTC. This codes for CSARDSLLSYNEQFF.

At least ten counts were recorded for this clonotype. The chain has TRBV20-1 and TRBJ2-7; D not resolved. V shed 1 base and J shed 0 bases, with 10 bases lying between them. The CDR3 contains 14 residues. Germline V gene sequence: CDR1 DFQATT, CDR2 SNEGSKA (reference sequence). The CDR3 region has the DNA TGCAGTGCTAGAGGGCCCCGGAGCTCCTACGAGCAGTACTTC. As protein: CSARGPRSSYEQYF.

This clonotype was observed once. The V gene is TRBV4-2, the J gene TRBJ1-2, with D maybe TRBD1 (5 bases). From germline, CDR1 is LGHNA and CDR2 YNFKEQ. Trimming shortened V by 0 bases and J by 5 bases, and 13 bases separated the two germline ends. CDR3 length: 15 residues. CDR3 sequence: CASSQEWKGRYGYTF. The CDR3 bases are TGTGCCAGCAGCCAAGAGTGGAAGGGGCGATATGGCTACACCTTC.